This is a list of T cell receptor beta chains from one sample in a study of cytomegalovirus exposure and HLA in healthy donors. The method was immunoSEQ multiplex PCR; TCRdb's version includes in-frame clones alone and lacks a portion of them. The repertoire holds about 130,000 clones, around 92% seen once, with approximately 3.5% in the top ten. Sequencing used PBMCs. All receptors derive from a young man in good health and CMV-seronegative. Both conserved end residues are part of each CDR3. D genes are given only for firm matches. Clone sizes are given selectively: once, few, many, or a class where the clone is expanded.

J gene: TRBJ1-3
V gene: TRBV18
clone size: .
D gene: TRBD1
CDR3 protein: CASSPTTGVDSGNTIYF
CDR3 DNA: TGTGCCAGCTCACCCACGACAGGGGTGGACTCTGGAAACACCATATATTTT

J gene: TRBJ1-2
V gene: TRBV27
clone size: .
D gene: TRBD1
CDR3 protein: CASSSTVAGGGYGYTF
CDR3 DNA: TGTGCCAGCAGTTCAACCGTGGCAGGGGGCGGCTATGGCTACACCTTC

J gene: TRBJ1-2
V gene: TRBV5-4
clone size: once
D gene: TRBD1
CDR3 protein: CASSQDRVGGYTF
CDR3 DNA: TGTGCCAGCAGCCAAGACAGGGTGGGTGGCTACACCTTC

J gene: TRBJ2-3
V gene: TRBV5-1
clone size: once
D gene: TRBD2
CDR3 protein: CASWAGGAEDTQYF
CDR3 DNA: TGCGCCAGCTGGGCGGGGGGGGCCGAGGATACGCAGTATTTT

J gene: TRBJ2-5
V gene: TRBV7-3
clone size: .
D gene: TRBD1
CDR3 protein: CASSPQGAGETQYF
CDR3 DNA: TGTGCCAGCAGCCCACAGGGGGCGGGGGAGACCCAGTACTTC

J gene: TRBJ1-4
V gene: TRBV28
clone size: .
D gene: .
CDR3 protein: CASTPGTANEKLFF
CDR3 DNA: TGTGCCAGCACGCCAGGCACCGCTAATGAAAAACTGTTTTTT

J gene: TRBJ2-5
V gene: TRBV4-1
clone size: .
D gene: TRBD2
CDR3 protein: CASSHGRRGETQYF
CDR3 DNA: TGCGCCAGCAGCCACGGGAGGCGGGGAGAGACCCAGTACTTC

J gene: TRBJ2-7
V gene: TRBV5-4
clone size: .
D gene: .
CDR3 protein: CASSRGSSYEQYF
CDR3 DNA: TGTGCCAGCAGCCGGGGGAGCTCCTACGAGCAGTACTTC

J gene: TRBJ1-2
V gene: TRBV11-3
clone size: few
D gene: .
CDR3 protein: CASSLGACGGRGYTF
CDR3 DNA: TGTGCCAGCAGCTTAGGGGCGTGCGGGGGCCGAGGCTACACCTTC

J gene: TRBJ2-1
V gene: TRBV5-5
clone size: .
D gene: .
CDR3 protein: CASSLEQSNEQFF
CDR3 DNA: TGTGCCAGCAGCTTGGAACAAAGCAATGAGCAGTTCTTC

J gene: TRBJ1-2
V gene: TRBV6-1
clone size: .
D gene: TRBD1
CDR3 protein: CASKLDRTLYGYTF
CDR3 DNA: TGTGCCAGCAAGTTGGACAGGACCTTGTATGGCTACACCTTC

J gene: TRBJ2-3
V gene: TRBV10-3
clone size: .
D gene: TRBD2
CDR3 protein: CAIRLAGGNTDTQYF
CDR3 DNA: TGTGCCATCAGACTAGCGGGGGGCAACACAGATACGCAGTATTTT

J gene: TRBJ2-1
V gene: TRBV27
clone size: .
D gene: .
CDR3 protein: CASSLSAYPGDEQFF
CDR3 DNA: TGTGCCAGCAGTTTATCGGCCTATCCCGGGGATGAGCAGTTCTTC

J gene: TRBJ1-6
V gene: TRBV10-3
clone size: .
D gene: .
CDR3 protein: CATHGSYNSPLHF
CDR3 DNA: TGTGCCACCCACGGCTCCTATAATTCACCCCTCCACTTT

J gene: TRBJ2-1
V gene: TRBV5-5
clone size: .
D gene: .
CDR3 protein: CASSRGMGDNEQFF
CDR3 DNA: TGTGCCAGCAGCCGCGGGATGGGGGACAATGAGCAGTTCTTC

J gene: TRBJ2-7
V gene: TRBV27
clone size: once
D gene: .
CDR3 protein: CASSLFGTRFPQEQYF
CDR3 DNA: TGTGCCAGCAGTTTATTTGGGACAAGGTTCCCTCAGGAGCAGTACTTC

J gene: TRBJ1-1
V gene: TRBV5-1
clone size: .
D gene: TRBD1
CDR3 protein: CASSLSPPGTGLNTEAFF
CDR3 DNA: TGCGCCAGCAGCTTATCCCCTCCCGGGACAGGTTTGAACACTGAAGCTTTCTTT

J gene: TRBJ1-2
V gene: TRBV27
clone size: .
D gene: .
CDR3 protein: CASNKGGANYGYTF
CDR3 DNA: TGTGCCAGCAACAAGGGGGGGGCTAACTATGGCTACACCTTC

J gene: TRBJ1-2
V gene: TRBV7-9
clone size: once
D gene: .
CDR3 protein: CASSYPGDGYTF
CDR3 DNA: TGTGCCAGCAGCTACCCAGGGGATGGCTACACCTTC

J gene: TRBJ2-7
V gene: TRBV5-1
clone size: .
D gene: .
CDR3 protein: CASSPDTTYEQYF
CDR3 DNA: TGCGCCAGCAGCCCGGACACGACTTACGAGCAGTACTTC

J gene: TRBJ1-2
V gene: TRBV6-6
clone size: .
D gene: TRBD1
CDR3 protein: CASSYEGDRVYGYTF
CDR3 DNA: TGTGCCAGCAGTTACGAGGGGGACAGAGTATATGGCTACACCTTC

J gene: TRBJ1-4
V gene: TRBV6-5
clone size: .
D gene: .
CDR3 protein: CASSYGGTGNEKLFF
CDR3 DNA: TGTGCCAGCAGTTACGGTGGGACTGGGAATGAAAAACTGTTTTTT

J gene: TRBJ2-5
V gene: TRBV18
clone size: .
D gene: TRBD1
CDR3 protein: CASSRGTEKETQYF
CDR3 DNA: TGTGCCAGCTCACGTGGGACAGAAAAAGAGACCCAGTACTTC

J gene: TRBJ1-3
V gene: TRBV2
clone size: .
D gene: .
CDR3 protein: CASSDGAGGNTIYF
CDR3 DNA: TGTGCCAGCAGTGACGGGGCGGGAGGAAACACCATATATTTT

J gene: TRBJ2-7
V gene: TRBV6-1
clone size: .
D gene: .
CDR3 protein: CASRQNPSYEQYF
CDR3 DNA: TGTGCCAGCCGACAGAACCCGTCCTACGAGCAGTACTTC

J gene: TRBJ1-6
V gene: TRBV28
clone size: .
D gene: TRBD1
CDR3 protein: CASTRMTGGLDSPLHF
CDR3 DNA: TGTGCCAGCACAAGGATGACAGGGGGCTTGGATTCACCCCTCCACTTT

J gene: TRBJ1-6
V gene: TRBV9
clone size: once
D gene: TRBD1
CDR3 protein: CASSVGTGNSPLHF
CDR3 DNA: TGTGCCAGCAGCGTCGGGACAGGGAATTCACCCCTCCACTTT

J gene: TRBJ2-7
V gene: TRBV10-2
clone size: .
D gene: TRBD1
CDR3 protein: CASAPGTETYEQYF
CDR3 DNA: TGCGCCAGCGCCCCCGGGACAGAGACCTACGAGCAGTACTTC

J gene: TRBJ2-1
V gene: TRBV10-2
clone size: once
D gene: TRBD2
CDR3 protein: CASSGPSGGPNEQFF
CDR3 DNA: TGCGCCAGCAGTGGGCCTAGCGGGGGCCCCAATGAGCAGTTCTTC

J gene: TRBJ1-1
V gene: TRBV11-2
clone size: .
D gene: .
CDR3 protein: CASSPGVWAEAFF
CDR3 DNA: TGTGCCAGCAGCCCAGGGGTATGGGCTGAAGCTTTCTTT

J gene: TRBJ2-7
V gene: TRBV27
clone size: .
D gene: TRBD1
CDR3 protein: CASTAIGTALNEQYF
CDR3 DNA: TGTGCCAGCACCGCTATAGGGACAGCACTCAACGAGCAGTACTTC

J gene: TRBJ1-4
V gene: TRBV5-4
clone size: .
D gene: .
CDR3 protein: CASHERGGANEKLFF
CDR3 DNA: TGTGCCAGCCACGAGAGGGGCGGGGCTAATGAAAAACTGTTTTTT

J gene: TRBJ1-4
V gene: TRBV27
clone size: .
D gene: .
CDR3 protein: CASSLSVRTELFF
CDR3 DNA: TGTGCCAGCAGTTTATCGGTCCGGACAGAACTGTTTTTT

J gene: TRBJ2-1
V gene: TRBV15
clone size: .
D gene: .
CDR3 protein: CATQAMASSYNEQFF
CDR3 DNA: TGTGCCACCCAAGCGATGGCGAGCTCCTACAATGAGCAGTTCTTC

J gene: TRBJ2-7
V gene: TRBV2
clone size: .
D gene: .
CDR3 protein: CASIPGDYEQYF
CDR3 DNA: TGTGCCAGCATTCCCGGGGACTACGAGCAGTACTTC

J gene: TRBJ2-5
V gene: TRBV2
clone size: .
D gene: .
CDR3 protein: CASSVKGGLETQYF
CDR3 DNA: TGTGCCAGCAGTGTTAAGGGAGGCTTAGAGACCCAGTACTTC

J gene: TRBJ1-4
V gene: TRBV14
clone size: .
D gene: TRBD1
CDR3 protein: CASSQPTGTGNEKLFF
CDR3 DNA: TGTGCCAGCAGCCAACCTACCGGGACAGGGAATGAAAAACTGTTTTTT

J gene: TRBJ1-6
V gene: TRBV27
clone size: .
D gene: TRBD1
CDR3 protein: CASTEDRGPNSPLHF
CDR3 DNA: TGTGCCAGCACCGAAGACAGGGGGCCTAATTCACCCCTCCACTTT

J gene: TRBJ2-2
V gene: TRBV6-7
clone size: .
D gene: TRBD2
CDR3 protein: CASSPSPGLAGAGNTGELFF
CDR3 DNA: TGTGCCAGCAGCCCCTCTCCGGGACTAGCGGGGGCCGGAAACACCGGGGAGCTGTTTTTT

J gene: TRBJ2-5
V gene: TRBV5-4
clone size: .
D gene: .
CDR3 protein: CASSLAQGDQETQYF
CDR3 DNA: TGTGCCAGCAGCTTGGCACAGGGAGATCAAGAGACCCAGTACTTC

J gene: TRBJ1-2
V gene: TRBV6-1
clone size: few
D gene: .
CDR3 protein: CASSEGQGSYGYTF
CDR3 DNA: TGTGCCAGCAGTGAAGGCCAGGGGTCCTATGGCTACACCTTC

J gene: TRBJ2-5
V gene: TRBV4-1
clone size: .
D gene: TRBD1
CDR3 protein: CASSQGQQETQYF
CDR3 DNA: TGCGCCAGCAGCCAGGGACAGCAAGAGACCCAGTACTTC

J gene: TRBJ2-7
V gene: TRBV15
clone size: .
D gene: TRBD1
CDR3 protein: CATSRDLTGGLYEQYF
CDR3 DNA: TGTGCCACCAGCAGAGATTTGACAGGGGGCTTGTACGAGCAGTACTTC

J gene: TRBJ2-7
V gene: TRBV13
clone size: .
D gene: .
CDR3 protein: CASSLKTDMFEKQYF
CDR3 DNA: TGTGCCAGCAGCTTAAAGACGGACATGTTCGAAAAGCAGTACTTC

J gene: TRBJ2-3
V gene: TRBV11-2
clone size: once
D gene: .
CDR3 protein: CASRMAPGTDTQYF
CDR3 DNA: TGTGCCAGCAGGATGGCCCCCGGGACAGATACGCAGTATTTT

J gene: TRBJ2-7
V gene: TRBV6-1
clone size: .
D gene: TRBD1
CDR3 protein: CASNPRTGGPYEQYF
CDR3 DNA: TGTGCCAGCAATCCCAGGACAGGGGGACCCTACGAGCAGTACTTC

J gene: TRBJ1-3
V gene: TRBV27
clone size: .
D gene: .
CDR3 protein: CATRPVGLSGNTIYF
CDR3 DNA: TGTGCCACTCGGCCAGTGGGCCTCTCTGGAAACACCATATATTTT

J gene: TRBJ2-3
V gene: TRBV7-3
clone size: once
D gene: .
CDR3 protein: CASSAGASTDTQYF
CDR3 DNA: TGTGCCAGCAGTGCGGGGGCCAGCACAGATACGCAGTATTTT

J gene: TRBJ1-4
V gene: TRBV4-3
clone size: once
D gene: .
CDR3 protein: CASSQDAGVAANEKLFF
CDR3 DNA: TGCGCCAGCAGCCAAGATGCGGGGGTAGCGGCTAATGAAAAACTGTTTTTT

J gene: TRBJ2-7
V gene: TRBV6-6
clone size: .
D gene: TRBD2
CDR3 protein: CASSARLASEQYF
CDR3 DNA: TGTGCCAGCAGTGCCAGACTAGCCTCGGAGCAGTACTTC

J gene: TRBJ1-5
V gene: TRBV6-5
clone size: .
D gene: TRBD1
CDR3 protein: CASRNRGPNQPQHF
CDR3 DNA: TGTGCCAGCAGAAACAGGGGACCCAATCAGCCCCAGCATTTT

J gene: TRBJ2-7
V gene: TRBV7-9
clone size: .
D gene: TRBD1
CDR3 protein: CASSLLGTGTYEQYF
CDR3 DNA: TGTGCCAGCAGCTTACTCGGGACAGGGACCTACGAGCAGTACTTC

J gene: TRBJ1-2
V gene: TRBV4-3
clone size: .
D gene: TRBD1
CDR3 protein: CASSRDYGDRNYYGYTF
CDR3 DNA: TGCGCCAGCAGCCGTGATTACGGGGACAGGAATTACTATGGCTACACCTTC

J gene: TRBJ2-7
V gene: TRBV4-1
clone size: .
D gene: TRBD1
CDR3 protein: CASSPGQYYEQYF
CDR3 DNA: TGCGCCAGCAGCCCGGGACAGTACTACGAGCAGTACTTC

J gene: TRBJ1-6
V gene: TRBV28
clone size: .
D gene: .
CDR3 protein: CAHTPGQSDSPLHF
CDR3 DNA: TGTGCCCATACCCCAGGACAGTCTGATTCACCCCTCCACTTT